This TCR beta chain was profiled in a study of blood T cell repertoires in COVID-19. About the research overall: Sources were T cells, B-cell-depleted T cells, or PBMCs; the material itself was cDNA or gDNA.

Some clones are missing from TCRdb's copy, which holds only in-frame ones; the method was immunoSEQ multiplex PCR. The repertoire holds 150,000 to 200,000 clones, almost 85% seen once, with about 6.9% in the top ten. Germline CDR1 LGHDT, CDR2 YNNKEL (reference sequence). Trimming at V came to 8 bases and at J to 7 bases, leaving 10 bases not matched to a gene. CDR3 length: 15 residues. This chain links TRBV3-1 (or the pseudogene TRBV3-2) with TRBJ2-2, with TRBD2 matching 10 bases. The sample was peripheral blood. This TCR derives from a human donor with acute or convalescent COVID-19. The donor label of this sample is uncertain. Here the CDR3 DNA reads TGTGCCAGCGGAACGAGCGGGAGGGCCGGCGGGGAGCTGTTTTTT. Translated, it gives CASGTSGRAGGELFF.